The 17 T cell receptor beta chains in this list originate from one sample, sequenced in a study of monozygotic twins with inflammatory bowel disease. With the 5' RACE reads reprocessed, TCRdb shows one record per CDR3 protein and no DNA. The repertoire table contains about 420,000 distinct CDR3 sequences. Sequences were obtained from blood. The receptors come from a human donor with ulcerative colitis or Crohn's disease, or a healthy co-twin of an affected twin (not recorded which).

The rearrangement uses TRBV5-1 and TRBJ2-3; absent DNA, TCRdb's TRBD2 call cannot be checked. The CDR3 length is 20 residues. Germline-derived CDR1 and CDR2 are SGHRS and YFSETQ. The CDR3 region is CASSSLPGTSGTQSTDTQYF.

The rearrangement uses TRBV7-2 and TRBJ1-6. The CDR3 is 14 amino acids. Germline V gene lookup returns CDR1 SGHTA and CDR2 FQGNSA. The CDR3 here is CASSADLSHSPLHF.

V usage is TRBV7-3 and J usage is TRBJ2-7; TCRdb's D gene call, TRBD1, goes unchecked for lack of DNA. This CDR3 has 12 amino acids. Germline CDR1 SGHTA, CDR2 FQGTGA. The CDR3 is CASSVTDYEQYF.

The chain has TRBV27 and TRBJ2-3; TCRdb proposes TRBD2, but this gene call is untestable without DNA. This CDR3 comprises 16 residues. The V gene's germline CDR1 is MNHEY and CDR2 SMNVEV (reference sequence). The CDR3 region is CASRRTSGSETDTQYF.

V and J are TRBV3-1 and TRBJ2-1; TCRdb names TRBD2, which stays unverified in the absence of DNA. The CDR3 contains 15 residues. The germline gives CDR1 LGHDT, CDR2 YNNKEL (reference sequence). CDR3 sequence reads: CASSPGLVALNEQFF.

The chain recombines TRBV10-3 with TRBJ2-7. This CDR3 is 13 amino acids long. Germline V gene lookup returns CDR1 ENHRY and CDR2 SYGVKD. The CDR3 spells CAISEGQKAEQYF.

The V gene is TRBV6-5, the J gene TRBJ1-6. This CDR3 has 15 amino acids. CDR1 and CDR2 (germline): MNHEY, SVGAGI. CDR3 in amino acids: CASSYDGRATSPLHF.

This chain connects TRBV11-1 to TRBJ1-5; TCRdb designates TRBD1, a call that cannot be tested without DNA. Germline-derived CDR1 and CDR2 are SGHAT and FQDESV (reference sequence). The CDR3 runs to 19 residues. CDR3 amino acids: CASSLGSPRMRGSDQPQHF.

This CDR3 reads CASSFKETQYF. The chain couples TRBV28 to TRBJ2-5. The CDR3 covers 11 residues. The germline CDR1 and CDR2 sequences are MDHEN and SYDVKM.

CDR3: CAGSLLGNTEAFF. The rearrangement links TRBV11-2 to TRBJ1-1. The germline CDR1 and CDR2 sequences are SGHAT and FQNNGV. The CDR3 has 13 residues.

The rearrangement uses TRBV6-5 and TRBJ1-1; TCRdb outputs TRBD1, but without DNA this stays unchecked. The germline V gene has CDR1 MNHEY and CDR2 SVGAGI. The CDR3 totals 12 residues. The CDR3 spells CASTRGDTEAFF.

The chain joins TRBV5-1 to TRBJ2-7; TCRdb proposes TRBD1, but this gene call is untestable without DNA. The CDR3 has 14 amino acids. Germline V gene sequence: CDR1 SGHRS, CDR2 YFSETQ. The CDR3 loop reads CASSPGQAADEQYF.

The rearrangement joins TRBV11-2 to TRBJ1-2; without DNA, the TCRdb call of TRBD1 cannot be checked. Germline V gives CDR1 SGHAT, CDR2 FQNNGV. This CDR3 is 14 amino acids long. This CDR3 is CASSLRGGVDGYTF.

V usage is TRBV6-2 or TRBV6-3 and J usage is TRBJ1-2; checking the TCRdb D call of TRBD1 is not possible without DNA. CDR1 is MNHEY and CDR2 is SVGEGT in the germline V gene. The CDR3 consists of 12 residues. This CDR3 is CASRSDSLGYTF.

The chain joins TRBV6-2 or TRBV6-3 to TRBJ2-5; absent DNA, TCRdb's TRBD2 call cannot be checked. Germline CDR1 is MNHEY and CDR2 is SVGEGT. CDR3 length equals 18 residues. The CDR3 region is CASSYSSVIGGNQETQYF.

The chain uses TRBV25-1 and TRBJ2-7; lacking DNA, the TRBD2 call made by TCRdb goes unchecked. The CDR3 is 14 residues long. The germline CDR1 and CDR2 sequences are MGHDK and SYGVNS. CDR3 loop: CASSRSGPRYEQYF.

The chain is built from TRBV2 and TRBJ2-7. CDR1 is SNHLY and CDR2 is FYNNEI in the germline V gene. The CDR3 extends over 11 amino acids. The CDR3 sequence: CASSERLEQYF.